These T cell receptor beta chains were read from a single sample in a study of T-cell reconstitution after alpha-beta-depleted transplantation in children. TCRdb re-called the PCR reads through MiXCR, storing one row per CDR3 protein. The sample records a few hundred thousand distinct CDR3 sequences, 23% being singletons. This sample comprised PBMCs, mostly from graft donor cells, obtained 180 days after TCRalphabeta/CD19-depleted stem cell transplant. The receptors come from a male patient aged 10 to 17 who had a stem cell transplant for acute lymphoblastic leukemia, so the T cells may come from the graft donor. The CDR3 runs from the conserved cysteine through the conserved F or W. A D gene is named only where the DNA matches it firmly. The size field is filled for only some rows; it gives once, few, many or a size class.

clone_size d_call j_call v_call cdr3_nt cdr3_aa
few TRBD2 TRBJ2-3 TRBV5-1 TGCGCCAGCATGGAGGGAGGGCCCCCAGATACGCAGTATTTT CASMEGGPPDTQYF
. . TRBJ2-5 TRBV24-1 TGTGCCACCTCTAGTGCGTTACAAGAGACCCAGTACTTC CATSSALQETQYF
. TRBD2 TRBJ2-2 TRBV5-1 TGCGCCAGCAGCTCCGTAGCGGGAGTGAAGGGGGAGCTGTTTTTT CASSSVAGVKGELFF
. TRBD2 TRBJ2-7 TRBV7-9 TGTGCCAGCAGCTCGGGGGGGGTAGGGGCCTACGAGCAGTACTTC CASSSGGVGAYEQYF
. TRBD1 TRBJ2-5 TRBV11-3 TGTGCCAGCAGCCTCTCCGGGACAGGGGGCCGGACCCAGTACTTC CASSLSGTGGRTQYF
. . TRBJ2-4 TRBV20-1 TGCAGTGCTAGAGATGGGCTGCTAGCCAAAAACATTCAGTACTTC CSARDGLLAKNIQYF
. . TRBJ2-1 TRBV7-3 TGTGCCAGCAGCCGACGAGGCAAAGGCTATGAGCAGTTCTTC CASSRRGKGYEQFF
once . TRBJ2-7 TRBV7-2 TGTGCCAGCAGCTTAGTTGTTGGACAGCCCTACGAGCAGTACTTC CASSLVVGQPYEQYF
few TRBD2 TRBJ2-1 TRBV6-5 TGTGCCAGCAGTTACAACGGGAGGGGGGGGTACAATGAGCAGTTCTTC CASSYNGRGGYNEQFF
few TRBD2 TRBJ2-5 TRBV5-1 TGCGCCAGCAGCTTTCCAGCCTTCAGGACTAGCGGGAGTAGGGAGACCCAGTACTTC CASSFPAFRTSGSRETQYF
few TRBD1 TRBJ2-7 TRBV27 TGTGCCAGCATTGGGCTGACAGGGAGTACCTACGAGCAGTACTTC CASIGLTGSTYEQYF
few . TRBJ2-7 TRBV12-3/TRBV12-4 TGTGCCAGCAGTTTTTGGCAGGGGGGGTACGAGCAGTACTTC CASSFWQGGYEQYF
. . TRBJ2-7 TRBV4-1 TGCGCCAGCAGCCAAGAGTCGGGCTCCTGGATCTCCTACGAGCAGTACTTC CASSQESGSWISYEQYF
few TRBD2 TRBJ2-3 TRBV2 TGTGCCAGCAGTGAAGACGGGAGGTCGACAGATACGCAGTATTTT CASSEDGRSTDTQYF
. . TRBJ1-1 TRBV6-5 TGTGCCAGCAGTTCGTCCGGGACGGGGAACACTGAAGCTTTCTTT CASSSSGTGNTEAFF
. TRBD2 TRBJ2-1 TRBV7-9 TGTGCCAGCAGCTTAGTTCCAGCGGGGTTGTACAATGAGCAGTTCTTC CASSLVPAGLYNEQFF
many . TRBJ1-5 TRBV4-1 TGCGCCAGCAGCCAAGATAGGGCCTTGGCGCAGCCCCAGCATTTT CASSQDRALAQPQHF
few . TRBJ2-1 TRBV5-5 TGTGCCAGCAGCTTAGGGATTCCGGGGTACAATGAGCAGTTCTTC CASSLGIPGYNEQFF
. TRBD1 TRBJ1-6 TRBV18 TGTGCCAGCTCACCACAGACAGGGGGGCCTAATTCACCCCTCCACTTT CASSPQTGGPNSPLHF
. TRBD1 TRBJ1-3 TRBV6-1 TGTGCCAGCAGCCGGACAGGGGCTGGAAACACCATATATTTT CASSRTGAGNTIYF
few . TRBJ2-2 TRBV27 TGTGCCAGCAGGCCTGGCCGGGGGCGAACCGGGGAGCTGTTTTTT CASRPGRGRTGELFF
. TRBD2 TRBJ2-1 TRBV3-1 TGTGCCAGCAGCCATCTCGGCGGGAGCTTAGACAATGAGCAGTTCTTC CASSHLGGSLDNEQFF
. . TRBJ2-5 TRBV7-2 TGTGCCAGCAGCACAAGCGGTAGCTTGCGGGAGACCCAGTACTTC CASSTSGSLRETQYF
. . TRBJ2-3 TRBV6-1 TGTGCCGTTGATCTTCAGCCGGAACGGAATACGCAGTATTTT CAVDLQPERNTQYF
. TRBD2 TRBJ2-1 TRBV11-3 TGTGCCAGCAGCCCCGGACTAGCGGGAGGGCCGGACGAGCAGTTCTTC CASSPGLAGGPDEQFF
. TRBD1 TRBJ2-7 TRBV15 TGTGCCACCAGCAGAGATAGGGGGCTGAGCCTCTACGAGCAGTACTTC CATSRDRGLSLYEQYF
. TRBD2 TRBJ2-1 TRBV7-9 TGTGCCAGCAGCTTAGAGGGGACTAGCGGGAGATATGAGCAGTTCTTC CASSLEGTSGRYEQFF
. TRBD1 TRBJ2-7 TRBV12-3/TRBV12-4 TGTGCCAGCAACGACAGGGGGCGAGGGTCCTACGAGCAGTACTTC CASNDRGRGSYEQYF
few TRBD2 TRBJ2-1 TRBV5-1 TGCGCCAGCAGACAGAGCGGGAGGCCCATAAAATCACCATTCAATGAGCAGTTCTTC CASRQSGRPIKSPFNEQFF
few . TRBJ2-1 TRBV10-3 TGTGCCATCTCCTCCGGGGACGACTCCTACAATGAGCAGTTCTTC CAISSGDDSYNEQFF
. . TRBJ2-7 TRBV4-1 TGCGCCAGCAGCCAAGAACTGATTGCAGGACACAAGGGTTACGAGCAGTACTTC CASSQELIAGHKGYEQYF
few . TRBJ2-1 TRBV5-5 TGTGCCAGCAGCTTTCCTACCCTAATACGGTTCTTC CASSFPTLIRFF
. . TRBJ2-7 TRBV24-1 TGTGCCACCAGTGCCGGAGGGCCTCTCTACGAGCAGTACTTC CATSAGGPLYEQYF
. . TRBJ2-5 TRBV29-1 TGCAGCGTTGAAGATCAGGGATTCCTGTACCAAGAGACCCAGTACTTC CSVEDQGFLYQETQYF
. . TRBJ2-7 TRBV20-1 TGCAGTGCTAGAGACCCAGCGGGCCAGAAAGGGGAGCAGTACTTC CSARDPAGQKGEQYF
. TRBD1 TRBJ2-4 TRBV7-9 TGTGCCAGCAGCTCATCGGACAGGGACGGAAACATTCAGTACTTC CASSSSDRDGNIQYF
. . TRBJ1-2 TRBV7-2 TGTGCCAGCGGACACCCGGGGGACTATGGCTACACCTTC CASGHPGDYGYTF
. TRBD2 TRBJ2-5 TRBV10-3 TGTGCCATCAGTGAGAGCATCGGGGGAGGGAGAGAGACCCAGTACTTC CAISESIGGGRETQYF
few TRBD1 TRBJ1-5 TRBV29-1 TGCAGCGTCTCCCAGGGGGACATTTTTTTGCCCCAGCATTTT CSVSQGDIFLPQHF
. . TRBJ1-2 TRBV20-1 TGCAGTGCTAGACCCGGGCCGACTATCTATGGCTACACCTTC CSARPGPTIYGYTF
. . TRBJ1-2 TRBV5-1 TGCGCCAGCAGTTTGGGATGGGGCGGCTACACCTTC CASSLGWGGYTF
. TRBD2 TRBJ2-7 TRBV11-2 TGTGCCAGCAGCTTAGGGAGGCTAGCGGGAGGGAGCTCCTACGAGCAGTACTTC CASSLGRLAGGSSYEQYF
. . TRBJ2-1 TRBV2 TGTGCCAGCAGAGCTCCTAGCGTGAGCTCCTACAATGAGCAGTTCTTC CASRAPSVSSYNEQFF
. TRBD2 TRBJ2-7 TRBV6-5 TGTGCCAGCAGTTATGGACTAGCGGGAGGTATCAATCCCTACGAGCAGTACTTC CASSYGLAGGINPYEQYF
. . TRBJ2-7 TRBV7-9 TGTGCCAGCAGCCCCCAGGGACACGAGCAGTACTTC CASSPQGHEQYF
few . TRBJ1-2 TRBV29-1 TGCAGCGTTGACAGCTATGGCTACACCTTC CSVDSYGYTF
many . TRBJ1-4 TRBV29-1 TGCAGCGTTGAATGGCACGGGGAAAAACTGTTTTTT CSVEWHGEKLFF
few . TRBJ2-1 TRBV11-3 TGTGCCAGCAGCTCCGGCTCCGAGGGGAATGAGCAGTTCTTC CASSSGSEGNEQFF
. TRBD1 TRBJ1-6 TRBV20-1 TGCAGTGCTGCAGGCGAGGGGGCATACTATAATTCACCCCTCCACTTT CSAAGEGAYYNSPLHF
. . TRBJ1-2 TRBV18 TGTGCCAGCTCACCCATCTCCAGGGGAGACTATGGCTACACCTTC CASSPISRGDYGYTF
. . TRBJ1-1 TRBV7-2 TGTGCCAGCAGCTTTATGAGTTACACTGAAGCTTTCTTT CASSFMSYTEAFF
few TRBD2 TRBJ2-1 TRBV7-6 TGTGCCAGCAGCTCCGAACTAGGGACTAGCGGAACCTACAATGAGCAGTTCTTC CASSSELGTSGTYNEQFF
few TRBD2 TRBJ2-7 TRBV11-3 TGTGCCAGCAGCTTGGTGGGACTAGCGGGAGCCTACGAGCAGTACTTC CASSLVGLAGAYEQYF
. TRBD1 TRBJ2-2 TRBV6-2/TRBV6-3 TGTGCCAGCAGTTGGCCAACCGGGACAGTGCTGAACACCGGGGAGCTGTTTTTT CASSWPTGTVLNTGELFF
. . TRBJ2-3 TRBV5-5 TGTGCCAGCAGCTTACAGGGAGTCCCCCTAGTGGATACGCAGTATTTT CASSLQGVPLVDTQYF